The rows below give T cell receptor beta chains drawn from one sample of a study of cytotoxic CD8 clonotypes in ibrutinib-treated CLL. Produced via immunoSEQ multiplex PCR; TCRdb's table is partial and in-frame only. Of about 160,000 clones listed, 81% are singletons. The sequenced sample was PBMCs, obtained after 12 months of ibrutinib treatment. The receptors originated from a human donor with chronic lymphocytic leukemia. Each CDR3 is given with its conserved first and last residue. The D gene is left open where the match is weak. Clone size is given for some rows only: seen once, a few or many times, or a class if the clone is expanded.

d_call j_call v_call clone_size cdr3_nt cdr3_aa
- TRBJ2-5 TRBV7-6 - TGTGCCAGCAGCTTACCGTCTGGAGAGACCCAGTACTTC CASSLPSGETQYF
- TRBJ1-2 TRBV6-5 - TGTGCCAGCAATCGGGGAAACCTTTATGGCTACACCTTC CASNRGNLYGYTF
- TRBJ1-3 TRBV5-6 - TGTGCCAGCAGCCGCGTAGGATCCCCAGAATACACCATATATTTT CASSRVGSPEYTIYF
TRBD2 TRBJ2-3 TRBV4-3 - TGCGCCAGCAGCCAGGACCGCTGGACTAGCGGGAACACAGATACGCAGTATTTT CASSQDRWTSGNTDTQYF
TRBD1 TRBJ1-2 TRBV28 - TGTGCCAGCAGGACAGGGGGCCGTGGCTACACCTTC CASRTGGRGYTF
TRBD1 TRBJ2-1 TRBV7-2 - TGTGCCAGCAGCCCGGGACAGGGGTTTCGGGAGCAGTTCTTC CASSPGQGFREQFF
TRBD1 TRBJ2-3 TRBV5-4 - TGTGCCAGCAGCTCGGGACAGGGGAAGGGCGATACGCAGTATTTT CASSSGQGKGDTQYF
- TRBJ2-1 TRBV2 many TGTGCCAGCAGGCTGTCCGGGGCCTCAGGGTTCTTC CASRLSGASGFF
TRBD1 TRBJ1-5 TRBV5-1 once TGCGCCAGCAGCCCTCAGGGGGCGGATCAGCCCCAGCATTTT CASSPQGADQPQHF
TRBD1 TRBJ2-7 TRBV5-1 - TGCGCCAGCAGCTTGGGAGGGACAGGTCCCTCCTACGAGCAGTACTTC CASSLGGTGPSYEQYF
TRBD2 TRBJ2-3 TRBV19 - TGTGCCAGTAGCCTTCGGACCGGGACTAAGGCTACGCAGTATTTT CASSLRTGTKATQYF
- TRBJ2-7 TRBV18 once TGTGCCAGCTCACCCCTCGACAGAACCTACGAGCAGTACTTC CASSPLDRTYEQYF
TRBD1 TRBJ2-1 TRBV7-2 - TGTGCCAGCAGCTTAGCGCAGGGGGCCGGTGAGCAGTTCTTC CASSLAQGAGEQFF
- TRBJ2-7 TRBV6-5 - TGTGCCAGCAAACCCGGGACTCTCGCTAGCCAGCAGTACTTC CASKPGTLASQQYF
- TRBJ1-2 TRBV29-1 - TGCAGCGGAGGGGATCCGCAAGGCTACACCTTC CSGGDPQGYTF
TRBD2 TRBJ2-3 TRBV18 - TGTGCCAGCTCACCTCCGGGACTAGCGGGGTCTACGCAGTATTTT CASSPPGLAGSTQYF
TRBD1 TRBJ1-2 TRBV5-8 once TGTGCCAGCAGTCCCGGGACAGGGAACTATGGCTACACCTTC CASSPGTGNYGYTF
- TRBJ1-4 TRBV5-5 - TGTGCCAGCAGCTTGCCCGGGGTGTCAACTAATGAAAAACTGTTTTTT CASSLPGVSTNEKLFF
- TRBJ1-1 TRBV7-9 once TGTGCCAGCAGCTTAGCGGGGGTAACTGAAGCTTTCTTT CASSLAGVTEAFF
- TRBJ1-1 TRBV6-1 - TGTGCCAGCAGTGCCCGTTTCGGGGGGCTGGGGAACACTGAAGCTTTCTTT CASSARFGGLGNTEAFF
- TRBJ2-7 TRBV21-1 - TGTGCCAGCAGCAAAGATGGTTTGCTGGGGACTAGCGGGACCTACGAGCAGTACTTC CASSKDGLLGTSGTYEQYF
TRBD2 TRBJ2-1 TRBV5-1 - TGCGCCAGCAGCCGACTCCCCGGACTAGCGGGAGCCTACAATGAGCAGTTCTTC CASSRLPGLAGAYNEQFF
TRBD1 TRBJ2-7 TRBV7-3 - TGTGCCAGCAGCATCCTGGGGACAGGGACGTCCGAGCAGTACTTC CASSILGTGTSEQYF
- TRBJ2-3 TRBV28 - TGTGCCAGCAGATCCCCGGGACGAGATACGCAGTATTTT CASRSPGRDTQYF
TRBD1 TRBJ2-5 TRBV6-5 - TGTGCCAGCAGTTTACGGACAGGGGAAGAGACCCAGTACTTC CASSLRTGEETQYF
- TRBJ1-4 TRBV6-5 - TGTGCCAGCAGTTACGGCAGGGGTGAAAAACTGTTTTTT CASSYGRGEKLFF
TRBD2 TRBJ2-7 TRBV5-4 - TGTGCCAGCAGCTTTCGAGCGGGGGGGCCTTCCTTCACGAACGAGCAGTACTTC CASSFRAGGPSFTNEQYF
- TRBJ1-2 TRBV7-3 once TGTGCCAGCAGCTTAACATTTCGGAGCTATGGCTACACCTTC CASSLTFRSYGYTF
- TRBJ1-3 TRBV10-2 - TGCGCCAGCAGTGACTTAAGCTCTGGAAACACCATATATTTT CASSDLSSGNTIYF
- TRBJ1-3 TRBV27 - TGTGCCAGCAGTTTATCGGTGGGAGCCCGGAGCACCATATATTTT CASSLSVGARSTIYF